This note documents a single T cell receptor (beta chain) sequence. The data belong to a study of blood T cell repertoires in COVID-19. For the study at large: Sites across the United States, Italy and Spain contributed samples from acute and convalescent COVID-19.

Trimming cost V 0 bases and J 10 bases, with 16 bases left between them. The germline V gene has CDR1 MNHEY and CDR2 SVGAGI. The CDR3 consists of 15 residues. Participants were aged about 18 to 100 years from 20 to 30 US areas. Cohort assignment relied on participant-reported clinical history. As processed by the authors: For nucleated cells, counts were estimated from reference gene primer amplification. Using immunoSEQ multiplex PCR, the repertoire was profiled, and TCRdb retains in-frame clones only, with some absent. V, J and clone size were drawn from that table, and D and trimming were deduced from the DNA. The table has about 200,000 clones, about 90% seen once.

The receptor's source is a man younger than 40 who had recovered from COVID-19. What was sequenced was PBMCs or T cells enriched from blood (not recorded which). The chain carries TRBV6-5 and TRBJ2-1, with a weak D call TRBD1 (5 bases). The CDR3 sequence: CASSYSTSLRVEQFF. The CDR3 DNA follows: TGTGCCAGCAGTTACTCCACCTCACTCAGGGTGGAGCAGTTCTTC.